These 10 T cell receptor beta chains came from one sample sequenced in a study of blood T cell repertoires in COVID-19. The protocol was immunoSEQ multiplex PCR, while the TCRdb copy is restricted to in-frame clones and leaves out a portion. Of 200,000 to 250,000 clones in the sample, 80% to 85% were seen once. Sample: PBMCs or T cells enriched from blood (not recorded which). The source is a woman between 40 and 50 years old who had recovered from COVID-19.

J is TRBJ1-2 and V is TRBV27; 9 bases map to TRBD1. Per germline, CDR1 MNHEY and CDR2 SMNVEV (reference sequence). This CDR3 is 17 amino acids long. J gave up 0 bases and V 4 bases, and 9 bases lay outside the gene matches. Here the CDR3 reads CASSSPHRQGANYGYTF. CDR3 sequence (DNA): TGTGCCAGCAGTTCCCCACATCGACAGGGGGCTAACTATGGCTACACCTTC.

The V call is TRBV27, the J call TRBJ1-1; weak D call: TRBD1 (6 bases). The ends were cut back, 6 bases at V and 0 bases at J, with 14 bases in the middle. The CDR3 runs to 15 residues. In germline, CDR1 is MNHEY, CDR2 SMNVEV (reference sequence). CDR3 in DNA: TGTGCCAGCAGCGTCACAGGGCGAATGAACACTGAAGCTTTCTTT. This codes for CASSVTGRMNTEAFF.

The rearrangement links TRBV5-8 to TRBJ2-5; 12 positions match TRBD2. CDR3 length: 16 residues. The junction had 6 bases not matched to a gene; V was cut back by 5 bases and J by 1 base. Per germline, CDR1 SGHTS and CDR2 YDEGEE. CDR3: CASSLGLAGFQETQYF. CDR3 nucleotide sequence: TGTGCCAGCAGTCTCGGACTAGCGGGGTTCCAAGAGACCCAGTACTTC.

The rearrangement uses TRBV7-2 and TRBJ1-4; perhaps TRBD1 as D (5 bases). Deletions cut 2 bases from V and 1 base from J, with 14 bases between. Per the germline V gene, CDR1 is SGHTA and CDR2 is FQGNSA. The CDR3 totals 17 residues. The CDR3 DNA reads TGTGCCAGCAGCTTATGGGAGGGGAGTGGAACTAATGAAAAACTGTTTTTT. Residues: CASSLWEGSGTNEKLFF.

This clone came up once. The chain recombines TRBV5-1 with TRBJ2-2, with TRBD1 matching 9 bases. This CDR3 region has 16 residues. CDR1 is SGHRS and CDR2 is YFSETQ in the germline V gene. With 2 bases clipped from V and 6 bases from J, the junction kept 8 bases outside the gene matches. CDR3 residues: CASSFGTGLGAGELFF. The CDR3 DNA reads TGCGCCAGCAGCTTCGGGACAGGGTTGGGCGCCGGGGAGCTGTTTTTT.

This clone has just one count. The J gene is TRBJ1-2, the V gene TRBV6-5, with TRBD1 matching 11 bases. V lost 5 bases and J lost 7; bases outside the gene matches: 6. Germline V gene lookup returns CDR1 MNHEY and CDR2 SVGAGI. This CDR3 contains 14 residues. Here the CDR3 reads CASSPDRGQFGYTF. The CDR3 bases are TGTGCCAGCAGTCCGGACAGGGGGCAATTTGGCTACACCTTC.

The gene calls are TRBV10-3 and TRBJ1-1; TRBD1 agrees at 10 bases. The CDR3 is made up of 15 amino acids. Losses at the gene ends were 4 bases for V and 1 base for J; bases not matched to a gene: 3. Germline CDR1 ENHRY, CDR2 SYGVKD. CDR3 DNA: TGTGCCATCAGTGGACAGGGGGCGGCGAACACTGAAGCTTTCTTT. This gives the protein CAISGQGAANTEAFF.

V usage is TRBV27 and J usage is TRBJ1-3, with 9 bases that match TRBD1. Germline lookup yields CDR1 MNHEY and CDR2 SMNVEV (reference sequence). J was trimmed by 0 bases and V by 4 bases; bases with no gene match: 22. The CDR3 spans 22 residues. The CDR3 sequence: CASSYYPIPNPGTGSSGNTIYF. The CDR3, as DNA: TGTGCCAGCAGTTATTACCCAATTCCAAACCCCGGGACAGGGAGCTCTGGAAACACCATATATTTT.

The chain combines TRBV4-1 with TRBJ2-3, with 12 bases that match TRBD2. Germline-derived CDR1 and CDR2 are MGHRA and YSYEKL. V was pared by 6 bases and J by 1 base, with 8 bases of the junction left unmatched. This CDR3 is built from 17 residues. The CDR3 DNA sequence: TGCGCCAGCAGGCCTACTAGCGGGAGGTTGGGCACAGATACGCAGTATTTT. It yields the protein CASRPTSGRLGTDTQYF.

The chain employs TRBV9 and TRBJ1-1; TRBD1 matches 10 bases. J lost 3 bases, V lost 0 bases, and 8 bases had no gene match. Germline CDR1 reads SGDLS; CDR2 reads YYNGEE. CDR3 length: 17 residues. CDR3 amino acids: CASSVVGWGTGDTEAFF. DNA of the CDR3: TGTGCCAGCAGCGTAGTAGGATGGGGGACAGGGGACACTGAAGCTTTCTTT.